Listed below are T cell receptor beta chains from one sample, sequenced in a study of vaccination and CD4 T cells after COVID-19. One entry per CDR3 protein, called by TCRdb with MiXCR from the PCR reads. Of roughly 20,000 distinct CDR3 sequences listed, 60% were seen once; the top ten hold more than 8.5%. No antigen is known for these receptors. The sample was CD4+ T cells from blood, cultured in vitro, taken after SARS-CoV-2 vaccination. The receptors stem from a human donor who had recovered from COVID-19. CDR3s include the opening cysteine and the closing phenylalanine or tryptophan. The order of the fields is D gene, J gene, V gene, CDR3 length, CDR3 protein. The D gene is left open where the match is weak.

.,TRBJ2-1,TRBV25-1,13,CASRTGTYNEQFF
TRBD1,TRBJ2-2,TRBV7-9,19,CASSLWLDRGYSNTGELFF
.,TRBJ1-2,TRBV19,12,CASSISGDGYTF
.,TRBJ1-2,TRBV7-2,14,CASSRPPGGDGYTF
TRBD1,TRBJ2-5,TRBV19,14,CASSIGQGGETQYF
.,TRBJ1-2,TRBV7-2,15,CASSSVGTSSYGYTF
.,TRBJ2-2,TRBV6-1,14,CASSGLGQTGELFF
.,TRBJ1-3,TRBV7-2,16,CASSLEEGGSGYTIYF
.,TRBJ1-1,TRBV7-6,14,CASSSLTGAPEAFF
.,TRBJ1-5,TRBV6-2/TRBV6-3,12,CASSKTYQPQHF
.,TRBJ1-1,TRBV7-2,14,CASSLLPGNTEAFF
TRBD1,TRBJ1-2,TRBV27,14,CASSLSGGAYGYTF
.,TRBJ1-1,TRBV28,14,CASSFKGKNTEAFF
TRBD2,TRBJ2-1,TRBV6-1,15,CASRPGLAGSNEQFF
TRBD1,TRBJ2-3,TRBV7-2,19,CASSRPGQGSPLSTDTQYF
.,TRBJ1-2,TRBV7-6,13,CASSSVPRDGYTF
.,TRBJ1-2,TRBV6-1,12,CASSKGGASYTF
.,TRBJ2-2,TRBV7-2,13,CASSLGGTGELFF
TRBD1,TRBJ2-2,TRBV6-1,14,CASSRDRVGGELFF
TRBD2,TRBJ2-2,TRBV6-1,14,CASRGTRFTGELFF
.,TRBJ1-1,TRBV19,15,CASSMIGTPNTEAFF
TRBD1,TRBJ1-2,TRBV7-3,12,CASSSTGSGYTF
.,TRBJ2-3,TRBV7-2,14,CASRQGGSTDTQYF
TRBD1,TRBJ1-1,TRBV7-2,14,CASSLRTGNTEAFF